The present T cell receptor beta chain was sequenced within a study of siplizumab effects on memory and regulatory T cells (dated by TCRdb to between 2017 and 2020). For the wider study: The study looked at the effect of siplizumab, an anti-CD2 antibody, on alloreactive T-cell subsets in allogeneic mixed lymphocyte reactions made from human PBMCs.

TCRbeta CDR3 sequencing was performed on sorted unstimulated T cells and on proliferating T cells recovered from mixed lymphocyte reactions. Fresh whole blood from ten HLA-typed healthy donors was used as the source from which PBMCs were isolated. Receptor amplification or capture employed the immunoSEQ multiplex PCR assay. Each sample had roughly 90,000 TCR templates assayed by the deep sequencing platform. Genomic DNA extracted from sorted T cells was used for TCRbeta CDR3 sequencing. On the authors' methods: Clonal analysis of TCRbeta CDR3 data was done in the R programming language. Unstimulated samples were compared with post-reaction CFSE-low samples to define alloreactive CD4+ and CD8+ clones. By matching sequences to the repertoires of sorted unstimulated Treg and non-Treg cells, each alloreactive CD4+ clone was assigned a regulatory or non-regulatory origin. TCRdb stores this immuneACCESS table with in-frame sequences only. Part of the clones is absent; in the studies checked, under half of the shortfall reflects unresolved V genes, and no reason is known for the rest. Clone size and V and J calls were adopted from that table, with D and trimming inferred from the DNA. The sample yields 94,000 or so clones; over 85% were counted once. Roughly 7.1% of the sample rests with the top ten.

The CDR3, cysteine through phenylalanine, is 15 amino acids long. Only the CDR3 DNA is retained, 45 bases long and in frame from the first base. V was cut back by 1 base and J by 5 bases, leaving a gap of 12 bases between them. The CDR1 and CDR2 encoded by the germline V gene (reference sequence) are SEHNR and FQNEAQ. The full study reports these points: Siplizumab significantly reduced the cumulative frequency of alloreactive sequences traceable to unstimulated CD4+ memory T cells. The suppressive function of proliferating Tregs from siplizumab cultures was not functionally confirmed. Greater diversity appeared to be present in unstimulated naive T cells than in memory T cells, and a substantial contribution to the alloresponse seemed to be made by naive cells. Roughly 75-97% of proliferating CD4+ or CD8+ clones could not be assigned a naive or memory phenotype. Of the alloreactive CD4+ clones that could be mapped, the Treg-derived share averaged about 67% with siplizumab compared with 26.9% in control reactions. Sequences below about 10^-5 frequency were poorly captured, so only a minor fraction of alloreactive clones could be mapped to unstimulated subsets.

Worth noting for this clone: Its specific antigen is unknown. Within one base of it there is no much larger clone, and no base qualities were kept.

Sample: CD8+ T cells sorted from blood. The receptor's source is a human donor in good health. The V and J segments used are TRBV7-9 and TRBJ2-1; perhaps TRBD1 is the D gene, with 5 bases matching. For the CDR3, the sequence is CASSLGPGSNNEQFF. At the DNA level, the sequence is TGTGCCAGCAGCTTAGGGCCAGGGTCTAACAATGAGCAGTTCTTC.